The 8 T cell receptor beta chains reported below all come from one sample, sequenced in a study of Ad26.COV2.S vaccination and SARS-CoV-2 variants. Noted treatment: over 15 received Ad26.COV2.S at low or high dose, single or two shots; a few received placebo; per-sample allocation not given. Sampling occurred on day 63 after the first vaccine or placebo injection. TCRdb keeps only in-frame clones here, not all; method: immunoSEQ multiplex PCR. The table has 500,000 or so clones, 75% to 90% seen once. The sequencing used peripheral blood, collected in a trial of Ad26.COV2.S vaccine versus placebo. These receptors were taken from a person aged 18-65 years who received the Ad26.COV2.S COVID-19 vaccine or a placebo.

The chain has TRBV12-5 and TRBJ2-5; 13 nucleotides align to TRBD2. V lost 6 bases and J lost 5; bases outside the gene matches: 18. This CDR3 is built from 19 residues. CDR1 and CDR2 (germline): LGHNT, FRNRAP. The CDR3 loop reads CASGRPGLAGVDGRETQYF. DNA for the CDR3: TGTGCTAGTGGCCGCCCCGGACTAGCGGGAGTCGATGGGCGGGAGACCCAGTACTTC. Using reference TRBV12-5 and TRBJ2-5 for the parts outside the CDR3, the full variable domain is DARVTQTPRHKVTEMGQEVTMRCQPILGHNTVFWYRQTMMQGLELLAYFRNRAPLDDSGMPKDRFSAEMPDATLATLKIQPSEPRDSAVYFCASGRPGLAGVDGRETQYFGPGTRLLVL.

V and J are TRBV10-3 and TRBJ2-5, with D perhaps TRBD2 (7 bases). This CDR3 region has 14 residues. V shed 0 bases and J shed 4 bases, with 9 bases lying between them. Germline loops: CDR1 ENHRY, CDR2 SYGVKD. CDR3 sequence (DNA): TGTGCCATCAGTGAGTCTAGGGGGGGAGAGACCCAGTACTTC. Translating it yields CAISESRGGETQYF.

This rearrangement joins TRBV4-1 to TRBJ1-1; a weak D match, TRBD1 (5 bases). This CDR3 has 17 amino acids. The V gene lost 0 bases and the J gene lost 5 bases, with 19 bases spanning the gap. Germline assignment: CDR1 MGHRA and CDR2 YSYEKL. CDR3 region: CASSQDAWDQWRTEAFF. CDR3 nucleotide sequence: TGCGCCAGCAGCCAAGATGCTTGGGACCAGTGGCGGACTGAAGCTTTCTTT.

This chain links TRBV20-1 with TRBJ2-5; D unresolved. V was trimmed by 6 bases and J by 2 bases, leaving 7 bases between them. Germline lookup yields CDR1 DFQATT and CDR2 SNEGSKA (reference sequence). The CDR3 has 11 residues. Here the CDR3 DNA reads TGCAGTGCCTTCGGTCAAGAGACCCAGTACTTC. Translation gives CSAFGQETQYF.

The chain joins TRBV18 to TRBJ1-1, with 7 bases lining up with TRBD1. Germline V CDR1 and CDR2: KGHSH, LQKENI. The junction had 4 bases not matched to a gene; V was cut back by 5 bases and J by 4 bases. This CDR3 contains 13 residues. CDR3 coding DNA: TGTGCCAGCTCATCAGGGGGGGTCACTGAAGCTTTCTTT. Amino acid sequence: CASSSGGVTEAFF.

About this clone itself: The germline gene is not matched at one end of the junction; a read error may be the cause. The chain joins TRBV7-2 to TRBJ1-4; 7 bases are a match to TRBD1. The length of the CDR3 is 15 residues. Germline assignment: CDR1 SGHTA and CDR2 FQGNSA. The CDR3 region has the DNA TGTGCCAGCAGCCCTGACAGGGAGGCTAACGAAAAACTGTTTTTT. Protein product: CASSPDREANEKLFF.

The chain recombines TRBV5-1 with TRBJ1-3; D remains ambiguous. The CDR3 covers 15 residues. CDR1 and CDR2 from the germline V gene are SGHRS and YFSETQ. Trimming took off 0 bases at V and 0 bases at J, with 7 bases between the two ends. The CDR3 loop is CASSLDGFSGNTIYF. In DNA form, the CDR3 reads TGCGCCAGCAGCTTGGACGGATTCTCTGGAAACACCATATATTTT.

The J gene is TRBJ1-1, the V gene TRBV30; D uncertain. CDR1 and CDR2 (germline): GTSNPN, SVGIG (reference sequence). V lost 4 bases to trimming and J lost 0 bases, with 9 bases between them. The CDR3 is made up of 13 amino acids. CDR3 coding DNA: TGTGCCTGGAACCGGGAATTGAACACTGAAGCTTTCTTT. This sequence encodes CAWNRELNTEAFF.